These 11 T cell receptor beta chains originate from one sample sequenced in a study of early stage breast cancer tumors. Using immunoSEQ multiplex PCR, the repertoire was profiled, and TCRdb retains in-frame clones only, with some absent. The sample has 44,000 or so clones; about 83% are singletons. What was sequenced was blood. The source of these receptors is a person aged 45 to 59 with breast cancer.

The V gene is TRBV19, the J gene TRBJ2-3, with D tentatively TRBD2 (5 bases). The V gene's germline CDR1 is LNHDA and CDR2 SQIVND (reference sequence). The CDR3 is 15 amino acids. The ends were cut back, 6 bases at V and 3 bases at J, with 16 bases in the middle. CDR3 residues: CASRSRGRGTDTQYF. Written as DNA, the CDR3 is TGTGCCAGTAGATCCCGGGGTCGAGGGACAGATACGCAGTATTTT.

The rearrangement links TRBV19 to TRBJ1-1, with a weak D call TRBD1 (5 bases). The CDR3 is 14 amino acids. The germline gives CDR1 LNHDA, CDR2 SQIVND (reference sequence). V was clipped by 2 bases and J by 6 bases, with 13 bases between them. The CDR3 DNA sequence: TGTGCCAGTAGTATATCTGGGGGTGACCCTGAAGCTTTCTTT. This codes for CASSISGGDPEAFF.

J is TRBJ1-1 and V is TRBV29-1, with D maybe TRBD1 (5 bases). Trimming took off 7 bases at V and 0 bases at J, with 9 bases between the two ends. Germline V lookup: CDR1 SQVTM, CDR2 ANQGSEA. The CDR3 runs to 12 residues. This CDR3 is CSGGLMNTEAFF. CDR3 in DNA: TGCAGCGGGGGACTCATGAACACTGAAGCTTTCTTT. Complete variable domain (other parts from reference TRBV29-1 and TRBJ1-1): SAVISQKPSRDICQRGTSLTIQCQVDSQVTMMFWYRQQPGQSLTLIATANQGSEATYESGFVIDKFPISRPNLTFSTLTVSNMSPEDSSIYLCSGGLMNTEAFFGQGTRLTVV.

This chain uses TRBV18 with TRBJ2-1; a weak D match, TRBD2 (5 bases). This CDR3 is built from 17 residues. CDR1 and CDR2 from the germline V gene are KGHSH and LQKENI. Trimming removed 6 bases at V and 2 bases at J, with 20 bases between. The CDR3 here is CASSPPLGITTYNEQFF. The CDR3 DNA is TGTGCCAGCTCGCCCCCCCTCGGGATCACTACCTACAATGAGCAGTTCTTC.

V gene TRBV6-1 combines with J gene TRBJ2-7; the match to TRBD1 covers 8 bases. Germline trimming cut 0 bases from V and 6 bases from J; bases unmatched to any gene: 10. There are 16 residues in the CDR3. CDR1 MNHNS and CDR2 SASEGT come from the germline V gene. The CDR3 reads CASSEALMTGVFEQYF. Written as DNA, the CDR3 is TGTGCCAGCAGTGAAGCGCTCATGACAGGGGTTTTCGAGCAGTACTTC.

The rearrangement joins TRBV19 to TRBJ1-4; 9 nucleotides agree with TRBD1. V lost 5 bases, J lost 5 bases, and 9 bases stayed unmatched. Germline CDR1 LNHDA, CDR2 SQIVND (reference sequence). This CDR3 is built from 16 residues. The CDR3 DNA reads TGTGCCAGTAGTCAAATAGCCGGGACAGGGAATGAAAAACTGTTTTTT. Its protein is CASSQIAGTGNEKLFF.

The rearrangement joins TRBV4-3 to TRBJ2-1, with D unresolved. V was shortened by 3 bases and J by 8 bases, with 14 bases between the two germline ends. Germline V gene data show CDR1 as LGHNA and CDR2 as YSLEER. The CDR3 extends over 14 amino acids. This chain's CDR3 is CASSHGLSVHEQFF. The DNA of the CDR3 is TGCGCCAGCAGCCACGGTCTATCAGTCCATGAGCAGTTCTTC.

This chain links TRBV6-5 with TRBJ2-1, with TRBD2 matching over 9 bases. The CDR3 sequence is 13 residues long. Trimming at V came to 4 bases and at J to 6 bases, leaving 1 base not matched to a gene. CDR1 and CDR2 (germline): MNHEY, SVGAGI. The CDR3 region is CASSLAGVNEQFF. Here the CDR3 DNA reads TGTGCCAGCAGTTTAGCGGGAGTCAATGAGCAGTTCTTC.

The gene calls are TRBV7-9 and TRBJ2-1, with a possible D match to TRBD2 (6 bases). The CDR3 sequence is 16 residues long. Trimming removed 5 bases at V and 1 base at J, with 15 bases between. Germline CDR1 SEHNR, CDR2 FQNEAQ (reference sequence). CDR3 nucleotides: TGTGCCAGCAGCCCACCTCTAGCGAGGTCCTACAATGAGCAGTTCTTC. Encoded protein: CASSPPLARSYNEQFF.

The chain links TRBV9 to TRBJ2-7; 9 bases fit TRBD1. CDR3 size: 15 residues. V lost 0 bases and J lost 2; bases outside the gene matches: 3. Per germline, CDR1 SGDLS and CDR2 YYNGEE. The CDR3 reads CASSVGQGGAYEQYF. For the CDR3, the DNA is TGTGCCAGCAGCGTAGGACAGGGGGGGGCCTACGAGCAGTACTTC.

The chain uses TRBV19 and TRBJ2-3; 9 bases fit TRBD1. CDR1 is LNHDA, CDR2 SQIVND, per germline (reference sequence). Unmatched junction bases numbered 12, after V lost 9 bases and J lost 5 bases. The CDR3 consists of 15 residues. CDR3 DNA sequence: TGTGCCAGCGGGACCGGGACAGGGTTCCAAGATACGCAGTATTTT. Its protein is CASGTGTGFQDTQYF.